The 16 T cell receptor beta chains in this list originate from one sample, sequenced in a study of blood T cell repertoires in COVID-19. Some clones are missing from TCRdb's copy, which holds only in-frame ones; the method was immunoSEQ multiplex PCR. Here the sample spans more than 300,000 clones, around 87% being singletons. Sequencing input: peripheral blood. The receptors here all came from a woman aged 30 to 39 with COVID-19, enrolled during active disease.

The genes are TRBV29-1 and TRBJ2-7, with D perhaps matching TRBD2 (6 bases). V was shortened by 0 bases and J by 2 bases, with 14 bases between the two germline ends. Germline CDR1 SQVTM, CDR2 ANQGSEA. This CDR3 is built from 15 residues. The CDR3 sequence: CSVEDHIPGAYEQYF. CDR3 nucleotide sequence: TGCAGCGTTGAAGATCACATCCCGGGGGCCTACGAGCAGTACTTC.

The CDR3 region has the DNA TGTGCCAGCAGTGTCCAAATCACCTACGAGCAGTACTTC. Amino acid sequence: CASSVQITYEQYF. The chain combines TRBV2 with TRBJ2-7, with D uncertain. V was cut by 4 bases and J by 2 bases, with 9 bases left in between. CDR3 length equals 13 residues. Germline assignment: CDR1 SNHLY and CDR2 FYNNEI.

The V call is TRBV6-5, the J call TRBJ2-7, with 9 nucleotides matching TRBD1. Germline V gene data show CDR1 as MNHEY and CDR2 as SVGAGI. This CDR3 is built from 15 residues. V was pared by 5 bases and J by 1 base, with 6 bases of the junction left unmatched. CDR3 sequence (DNA): TGTGCCAGCAGTACCCAGACAGGGGGGTCCTACGAGCAGTACTTC. Its protein is CASSTQTGGSYEQYF.

The CDR3 region has the DNA TGTGCCAGCAGCGTCAGACAGGGCTTCTCCTACGAGCAGTACTTC. Its translation is CASSVRQGFSYEQYF. The rearrangement joins TRBV11-2 to TRBJ2-7; 7 bases fit TRBD1. The V segment lost 5 bases and the J segment 0 bases; nucleotides outside the gene matches: 7. The CDR3 covers 15 residues. Germline V lookup: CDR1 SGHAT, CDR2 FQNNGV.

The chain has TRBV3-1 (or the pseudogene TRBV3-2) and TRBJ1-3; tentatively, D is TRBD1 (5 bases). Trimming removed 0 bases from V and 11 bases from J, with 14 bases in between. This CDR3 comprises 14 residues. Germline values: CDR1 LGHDT, CDR2 YNNKEL (reference sequence). The CDR3 sequence: CASSQDPETAPIYF. In DNA form, the CDR3 reads TGTGCCAGCAGCCAAGACCCGGAGACAGCCCCCATATATTTT.

V gene TRBV11-2 combines with J gene TRBJ2-5, with D perhaps matching TRBD2 (7 bases). CDR1 SGHAT and CDR2 FQNNGV come from the germline V gene. This CDR3 has 14 amino acids. The germline V and J ends were trimmed by 5 bases and 0 bases, with 10 bases remaining between them. DNA of the CDR3: TGTGCCAGCAGCCGCGGGGGCGACCAAGAGACCCAGTACTTC. Translation gives CASSRGGDQETQYF. The complete variable domain, with remaining parts taken from reference TRBV11-2 and TRBJ2-5, reads EAGVAQSPRYKIIEKRQSVAFWCNPISGHATLYWYQQILGQGPKLLIQFQNNGVVDDSQLPKDRFSAERLKGVDSTLKIQPAKLEDSAVYLCASSRGGDQETQYFGPGTRLLVL.

The V call is TRBV4-1, the J call TRBJ1-2; D gene uncertain. Germline V gives CDR1 MGHRA, CDR2 YSYEKL. V dropped 0 bases and J dropped 7 bases, with 9 bases sitting between them. CDR3 size: 13 residues. CDR3 bases: TGCGCCAGCAGCCAAGATCCGAGGTTTGGCTACACCTTC. Protein: CASSQDPRFGYTF.

This clone has at least ten counts. The chain recombines TRBV28 with TRBJ1-6; 7 nucleotides line up with TRBD1. Trimming cost V 0 bases and J 7 bases; bases outside gene matches: 3. Germline V gives CDR1 MDHEN, CDR2 SYDVKM. This CDR3 is built from 15 residues. Written as DNA, the CDR3 is TGTGCCAGCAGTTTATGGACAGGGATCAATTCACCCCTCCACTTT. Protein product: CASSLWTGINSPLHF.

The CDR3 reads CASSQPLGTEAFF. The CDR3, as DNA: TGCGCCAGCAGCCAACCGCTAGGAACTGAAGCTTTCTTT. This chain connects TRBV4-1 to TRBJ1-1, with unresolved D. CDR1 and CDR2 from the germline V gene are MGHRA and YSYEKL. V lost 2 bases to trimming and J lost 5 bases, with 9 bases between them. The CDR3 has 13 amino acids.

This chain joins TRBV5-5 and TRBJ2-7; maybe TRBD2 (6 bases). Germline V CDR1 and CDR2: SGHKS, YYEKEE (reference sequence). Trimming removed 2 bases from V and 0 bases from J, with 18 bases in between. The CDR3 totals 17 residues. The CDR3 DNA follows: TGTGCCAGCAGCTTTCTTATGGGAGTAGCGGTCTCCTACGAGCAGTACTTC. Residues: CASSFLMGVAVSYEQYF.

This rearrangement joins TRBV9 to TRBJ2-2; D is undetermined. Germline values: CDR1 SGDLS, CDR2 YYNGEE. The CDR3 contains 14 residues. Trimming stripped 0 bases from V and 7 bases from J, with 10 bases between. The CDR3 DNA sequence: TGTGCCAGCAGCGTAGATCTCCCCCGCGGGGAGCTGTTTTTT. Its translation is CASSVDLPRGELFF.

This chain uses TRBV4-1 with TRBJ2-3; D uncertain. Germline-derived CDR1 and CDR2 are MGHRA and YSYEKL. There are 15 residues in the CDR3. V shed 3 bases and J shed 1 base, with 11 bases lying between them. For the CDR3, the DNA is TGCGCCAGCAGCCAGAGCCCGTTGGGCACAGATACGCAGTATTTT. Its protein product is CASSQSPLGTDTQYF.

This clone was found a few times. This chain connects TRBV2 to TRBJ1-2, with D maybe TRBD1 (5 bases). Looked up from germline, CDR1 is SNHLY and CDR2 is FYNNEI. CDR3 length: 16 residues. The V gene lost 2 bases and the J gene lost 7 bases, with 20 bases spanning the gap. Here the CDR3 reads CASSERAGRPSLGYTF. In DNA form, the CDR3 reads TGTGCCAGCAGTGAACGGGCGGGACGACCTAGTCTTGGCTACACCTTC. The full variable domain, completed using reference TRBV2 and TRBJ1-2, is EPEVTQTPSHQVTQMGQEVILRCVPISNHLYFYWYRQILGQKVEFLVSFYNNEISEKSEIFDDQFSVERPDGSNFTLKIRSTKLEDSAMYFCASSERAGRPSLGYTFGSGTRLTVV.

The V gene is TRBV6-2 or TRBV6-3, the J gene TRBJ1-2; D uncertain. Trimming cost V 2 bases and J 3 bases, with 7 bases left between them. Per the germline V gene, CDR1 is MNHEY and CDR2 is SVGEGT. The CDR3 is made up of 13 amino acids. The CDR3 region is CASSYEADYGYTF. As DNA, the CDR3 is TGTGCCAGCAGTTACGAGGCAGACTATGGCTACACCTTC.

The chain carries TRBV6-5 and TRBJ2-3; TRBD2 is a possible D gene (5 bases). This CDR3 region has 13 residues. CDR1 is MNHEY and CDR2 is SVGAGI in the germline V gene. Trimming cost V 6 bases and J 5 bases, with 12 bases left between them. In DNA form, the CDR3 reads TGTGCCAGCAGCCTCGACGAGGGAGATACGCAGTATTTT. As protein: CASSLDEGDTQYF.

DNA of the CDR3: TGTGCCAGCAGCATATCTAGCGGTAACACCGGGGAGCTGTTTTTT. It yields the protein CASSISSGNTGELFF. The chain recombines TRBV7-9 with TRBJ2-2; 7 bases map to TRBD2. The CDR3 has 15 amino acids. V trimming: 5 bases; J trimming: 2 bases; junction bases outside the gene matches: 5. Germline lookup yields CDR1 SEHNR and CDR2 FQNEAQ (reference sequence).